This T cell receptor beta chain was identified during a study of blood T cells in healthy people across ages. Germline V gives CDR1 ENHRY, CDR2 SYGVKD. Trimming cost V 10 bases and J 4 bases; bases outside gene matches: 14. The CDR3 loop spans 15 amino acids. A few counts support this clonotype. Through a sample-barcoded 5' primer and a J-beta primer mix, a second PCR was run for 7 to 11 cycles. A template-switch adaptor that had 12 random nucleotides put a tag on each cDNA molecule. TCRdb recomputed calls from the 5' RACE reads with MiXCR, one row per CDR3 protein. The sample yields approximately 850,000 distinct CDR3 sequences, approximately 48% seen once. Extracted total RNA amounted to at least 5.5 micrograms for each sample.

Sequencing was performed on blood. The chain is built from TRBV10-3 and TRBJ2-5, with 8 bases aligning to TRBD2. The source of this sequence is a man aged 55 to 69 in good health. The CDR3 DNA reads TGTGCCACCCTCGGGGGTAGCGGGGTTGGAGAGACCCAGTACTTC. Encoded protein: CATLGGSGVGETQYF.